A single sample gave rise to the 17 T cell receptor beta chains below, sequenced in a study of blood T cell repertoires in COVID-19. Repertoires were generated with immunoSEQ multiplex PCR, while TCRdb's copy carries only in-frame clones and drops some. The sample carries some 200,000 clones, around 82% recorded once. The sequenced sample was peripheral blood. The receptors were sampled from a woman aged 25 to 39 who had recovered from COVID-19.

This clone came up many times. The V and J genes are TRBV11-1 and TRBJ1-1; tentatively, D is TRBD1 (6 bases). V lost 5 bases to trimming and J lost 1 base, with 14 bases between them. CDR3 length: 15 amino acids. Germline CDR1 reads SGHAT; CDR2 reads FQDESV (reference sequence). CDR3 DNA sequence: TGTGCCAGCAGCAGTCAACCCAGGGGGAACACTGAAGCTTTCTTT. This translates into CASSSQPRGNTEAFF.

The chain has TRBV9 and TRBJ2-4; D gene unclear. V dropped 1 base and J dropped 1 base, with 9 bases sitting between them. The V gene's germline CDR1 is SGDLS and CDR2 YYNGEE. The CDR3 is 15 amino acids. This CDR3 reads CASSVNSMAKNIQYF. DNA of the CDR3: TGTGCCAGCAGCGTAAATAGTATGGCCAAAAACATTCAGTACTTC.

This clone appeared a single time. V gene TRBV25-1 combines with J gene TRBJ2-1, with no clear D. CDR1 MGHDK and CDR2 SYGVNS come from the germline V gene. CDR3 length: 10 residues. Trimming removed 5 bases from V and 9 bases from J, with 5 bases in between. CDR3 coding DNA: TGTGCCAGCAGTTTCGGTGAGCAGTTCTTC. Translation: CASSFGEQFF.

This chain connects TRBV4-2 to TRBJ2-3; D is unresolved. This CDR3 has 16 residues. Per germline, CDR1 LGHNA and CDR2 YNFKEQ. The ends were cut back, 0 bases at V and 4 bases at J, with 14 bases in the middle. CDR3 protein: CASSQESVQRADTQYF. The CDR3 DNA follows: TGTGCCAGCAGCCAAGAGAGCGTGCAGCGCGCAGATACGCAGTATTTT.

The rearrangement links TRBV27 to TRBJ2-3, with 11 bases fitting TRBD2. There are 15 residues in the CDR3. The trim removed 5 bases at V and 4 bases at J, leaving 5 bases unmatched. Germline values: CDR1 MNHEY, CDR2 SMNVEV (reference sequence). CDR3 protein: CASSRGTSGADTQYF. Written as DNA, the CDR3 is TGTGCCAGCAGTAGGGGGACTAGCGGTGCAGATACGCAGTATTTT.

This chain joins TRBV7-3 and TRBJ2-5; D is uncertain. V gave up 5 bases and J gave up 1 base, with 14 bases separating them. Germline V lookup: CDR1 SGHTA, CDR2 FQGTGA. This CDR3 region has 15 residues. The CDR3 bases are TGTGCCAGCAGCCTCACGTCGGGTTCCCAAGAGACCCAGTACTTC. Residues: CASSLTSGSQETQYF.

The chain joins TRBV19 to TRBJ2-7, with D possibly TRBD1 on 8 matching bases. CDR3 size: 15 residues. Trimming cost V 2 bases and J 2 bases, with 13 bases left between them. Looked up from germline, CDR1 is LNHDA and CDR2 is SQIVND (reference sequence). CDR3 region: CASSINRGGAYEQYF. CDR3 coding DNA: TGTGCCAGTAGTATAAACAGGGGGGGGGCCTACGAGCAGTACTTC.

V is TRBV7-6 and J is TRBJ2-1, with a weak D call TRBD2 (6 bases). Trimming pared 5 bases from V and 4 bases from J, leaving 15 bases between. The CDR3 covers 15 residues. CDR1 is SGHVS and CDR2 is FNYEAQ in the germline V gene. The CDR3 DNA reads TGTGCCAGCAGCCTCGGGAGCGGGCGTTACAATGAGCAGTTCTTC. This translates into CASSLGSGRYNEQFF.

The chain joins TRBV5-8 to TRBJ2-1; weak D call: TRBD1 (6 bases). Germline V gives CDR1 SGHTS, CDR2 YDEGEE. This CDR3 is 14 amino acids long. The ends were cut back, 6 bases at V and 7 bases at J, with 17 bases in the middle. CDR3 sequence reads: CASTNRVMGNEQFF. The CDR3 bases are TGTGCCAGCACAAACAGGGTAATGGGAAATGAGCAGTTCTTC.

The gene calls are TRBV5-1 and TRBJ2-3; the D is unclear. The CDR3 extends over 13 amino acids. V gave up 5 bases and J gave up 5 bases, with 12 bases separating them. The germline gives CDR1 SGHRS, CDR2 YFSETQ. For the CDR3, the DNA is TGCGCCAGCAGTAACCCGAACAGAGATACGCAGTATTTT. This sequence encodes CASSNPNRDTQYF. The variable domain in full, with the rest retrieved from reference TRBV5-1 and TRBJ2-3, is KAGVTQTPRYLIKTRGQQVTLSCSPISGHRSVSWYQQTPGQGLQFLFEYFSETQRNKGNFPGRFSGRQFSNSRSEMNVSTLELGDSALYLCASSNPNRDTQYFGPGTRLTVL.

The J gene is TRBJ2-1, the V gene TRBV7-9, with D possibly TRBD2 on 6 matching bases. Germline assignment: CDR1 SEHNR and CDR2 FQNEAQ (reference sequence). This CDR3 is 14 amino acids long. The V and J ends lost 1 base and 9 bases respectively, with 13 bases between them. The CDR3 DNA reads TGTGCCAGCAGCTTAGATACGGGAGCTAGTGAGCAGTTCTTC. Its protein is CASSLDTGASEQFF.

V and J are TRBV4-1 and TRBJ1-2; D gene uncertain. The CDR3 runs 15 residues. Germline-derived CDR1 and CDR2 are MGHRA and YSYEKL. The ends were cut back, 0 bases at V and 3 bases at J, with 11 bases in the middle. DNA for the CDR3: TGCGCCAGCAGCCAAGATCGCGGGAATTACTATGGCTACACCTTC. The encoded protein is CASSQDRGNYYGYTF.

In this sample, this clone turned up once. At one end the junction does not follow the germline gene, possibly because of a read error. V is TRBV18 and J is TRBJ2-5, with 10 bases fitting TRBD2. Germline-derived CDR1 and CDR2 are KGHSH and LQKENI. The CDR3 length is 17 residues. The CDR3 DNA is TGTGCCAGCTCATCACCACGGGCTAGCGGGAGCTTAGAGACCCAGTACTTC. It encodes CASSSPRASGSLETQYF.

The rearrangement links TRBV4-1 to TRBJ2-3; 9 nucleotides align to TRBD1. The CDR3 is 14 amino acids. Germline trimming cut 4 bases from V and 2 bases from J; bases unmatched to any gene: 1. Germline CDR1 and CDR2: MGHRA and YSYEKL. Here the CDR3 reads CASSRDRDTDTQYF. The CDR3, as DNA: TGCGCCAGCAGCCGGGACAGGGACACAGATACGCAGTATTTT.

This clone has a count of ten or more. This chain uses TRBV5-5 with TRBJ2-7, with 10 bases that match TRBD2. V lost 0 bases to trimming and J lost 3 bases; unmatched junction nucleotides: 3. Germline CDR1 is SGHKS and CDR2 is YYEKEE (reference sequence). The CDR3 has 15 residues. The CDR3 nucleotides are TGTGCCAGCAGCTTGGCGTCTAGCGGGAGCTACGAGCAGTACTTC. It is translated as CASSLASSGSYEQYF.

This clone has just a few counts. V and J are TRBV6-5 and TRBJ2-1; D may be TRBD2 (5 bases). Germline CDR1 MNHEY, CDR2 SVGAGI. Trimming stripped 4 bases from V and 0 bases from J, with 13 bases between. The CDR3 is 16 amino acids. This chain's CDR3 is CASSSNSVSSYNEQFF. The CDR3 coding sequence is TGTGCCAGCAGTTCAAATAGCGTTTCCTCCTACAATGAGCAGTTCTTC.

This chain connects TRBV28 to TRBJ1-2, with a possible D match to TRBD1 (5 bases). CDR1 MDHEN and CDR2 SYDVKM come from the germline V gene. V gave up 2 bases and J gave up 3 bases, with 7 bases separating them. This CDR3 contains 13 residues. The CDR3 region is CASSLGAHYGYTF. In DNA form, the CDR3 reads TGTGCCAGCAGTTTAGGGGCCCACTATGGCTACACCTTC.